This T cell receptor (beta chain) was observed in a study of T-cell reconstitution after alpha-beta-depleted transplantation in children. Regarding the study as a whole: A year had passed since transplant, and T-cell counts and diversity by then came mostly from newly produced T cells.

Per germline, CDR1 SGDLS and CDR2 YYNGEE. CDR3 length equals 15 residues. V lost 3 bases, J lost 2 bases, and 13 bases lay in between. Using unique molecular identifiers, the investigators prepared the TCRbeta library. From the PCR reads, TCRdb called clonotypes with MiXCR, one entry per CDR3 protein. The table has approximately 520,000 distinct CDR3 sequences, about an eighth seen once. To note about this clonotype: The antigen is not known.

The TCR was taken from a female patient younger than 10 who had a stem cell transplant for aplastic anemia, so the T cells may come from the graft donor. The sequences come from PBMCs, mostly from graft donor cells, collected 180 days after TCRalphabeta/CD19-depleted stem cell transplant. The chain employs TRBV9 and TRBJ2-3, with D maybe TRBD1 (6 bases). The CDR3, as DNA: TGTGCCAGCAGCGCTCGAGGGGGATTCACAGATACGCAGTATTTT. It codes for CASSARGGFTDTQYF. The full variable domain, its missing parts supplied by reference TRBV9 and TRBJ2-3, is DSGVTQTPKHLITATGQRVTLRCSPRSGDLSVYWYQQSLDQGLQFLIQYYNGEERAKGNILERFSAQQFPDLHSELNLSSLELGDSALYFCASSARGGFTDTQYFGPGTRLTVL.